This T cell receptor beta chain was observed in a study of blood T cell repertoires in COVID-19. In the study overall: Samples came from the United States, Italy and Spain, spanning acute and convalescent COVID-19.

Trimming took 2 bases from V and 5 from J, leaving 10 bases between them. The CDR3 totals 13 residues. Germline CDR1 and CDR2: SGHTA and FQGNSA. The assay was immunoSEQ multiplex PCR, and TCRdb's table has in-frame clones only and misses some. This table holds a few hundred thousand clones, about 80% found once. This TCR was sampled from a woman aged 45-65 years with acute or convalescent COVID-19. V gene TRBV7-2 combines with J gene TRBJ2-7; no definite D call. The sample taken for sequencing was peripheral blood. CDR3 bases: TGTGCCAGCAGCTTAACCGGGTATGACGAGCAGTACTTC. This sequence encodes CASSLTGYDEQYF.